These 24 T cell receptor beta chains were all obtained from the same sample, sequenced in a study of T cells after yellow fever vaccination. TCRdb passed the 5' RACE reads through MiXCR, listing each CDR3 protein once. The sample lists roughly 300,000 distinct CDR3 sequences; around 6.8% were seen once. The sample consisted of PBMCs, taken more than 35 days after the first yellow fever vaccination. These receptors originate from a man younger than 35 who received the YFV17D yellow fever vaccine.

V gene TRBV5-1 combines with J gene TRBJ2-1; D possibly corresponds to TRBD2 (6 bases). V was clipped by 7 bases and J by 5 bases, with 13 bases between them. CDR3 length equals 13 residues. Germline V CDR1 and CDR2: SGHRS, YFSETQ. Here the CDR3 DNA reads TGCGCCAGCTCCCGGGAGCCTAACAATGAGCAGTTCTTC. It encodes CASSREPNNEQFF.

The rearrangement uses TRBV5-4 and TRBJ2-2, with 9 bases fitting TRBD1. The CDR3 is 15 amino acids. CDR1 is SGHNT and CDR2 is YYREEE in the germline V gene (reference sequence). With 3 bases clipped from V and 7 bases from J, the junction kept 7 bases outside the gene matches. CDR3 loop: CASSYGQGKIGELFF. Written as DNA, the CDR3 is TGTGCCAGCAGCTACGGACAGGGGAAGATCGGGGAGCTGTTTTTT.

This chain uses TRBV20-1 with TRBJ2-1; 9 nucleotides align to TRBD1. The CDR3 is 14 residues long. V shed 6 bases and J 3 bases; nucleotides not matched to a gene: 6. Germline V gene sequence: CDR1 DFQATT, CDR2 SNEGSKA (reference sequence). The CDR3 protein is CSARTGQGYNEQFF. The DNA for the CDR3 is TGCAGTGCCCGCACGGGACAGGGCTACAATGAGCAGTTCTTC.

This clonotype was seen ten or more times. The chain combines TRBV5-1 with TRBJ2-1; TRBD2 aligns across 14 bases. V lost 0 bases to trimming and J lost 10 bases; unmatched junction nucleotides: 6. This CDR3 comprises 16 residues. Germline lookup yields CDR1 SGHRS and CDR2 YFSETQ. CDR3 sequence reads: CASSLVETSGGEEQFF. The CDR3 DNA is TGCGCCAGCAGCTTGGTGGAGACTAGCGGGGGGGAAGAGCAGTTCTTC.

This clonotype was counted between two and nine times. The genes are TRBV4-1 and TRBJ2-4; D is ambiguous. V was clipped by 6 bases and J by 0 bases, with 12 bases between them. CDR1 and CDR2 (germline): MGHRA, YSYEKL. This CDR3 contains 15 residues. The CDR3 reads CASRQSPLAKNIQYF. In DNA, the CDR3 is TGCGCCAGCAGACAGAGTCCATTAGCCAAAAACATTCAGTACTTC.

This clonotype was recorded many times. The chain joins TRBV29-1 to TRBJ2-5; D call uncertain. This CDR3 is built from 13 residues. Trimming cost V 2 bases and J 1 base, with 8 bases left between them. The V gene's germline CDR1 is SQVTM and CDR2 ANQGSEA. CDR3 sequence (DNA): TGCAGCGTTGAACATGGATTCCAAGAGACCCAGTACTTC. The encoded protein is CSVEHGFQETQYF. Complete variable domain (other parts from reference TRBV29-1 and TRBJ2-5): SAVISQKPSRDICQRGTSLTIQCQVDSQVTMMFWYRQQPGQSLTLIATANQGSEATYESGFVIDKFPISRPNLTFSTLTVSNMSPEDSSIYLCSVEHGFQETQYFGPGTRLLVL.

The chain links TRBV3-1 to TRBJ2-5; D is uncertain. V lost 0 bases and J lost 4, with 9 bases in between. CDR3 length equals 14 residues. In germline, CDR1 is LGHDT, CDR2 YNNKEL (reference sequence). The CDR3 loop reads CASSQDPGGETQYF. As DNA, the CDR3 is TGTGCCAGCAGCCAAGATCCGGGTGGAGAGACCCAGTACTTC.

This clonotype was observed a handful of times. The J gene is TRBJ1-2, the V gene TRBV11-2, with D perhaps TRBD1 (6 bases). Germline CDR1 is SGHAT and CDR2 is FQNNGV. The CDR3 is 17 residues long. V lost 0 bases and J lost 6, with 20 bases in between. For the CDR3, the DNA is TGTGCCAGCAGCTTAGATTTGCCGGGGGCGCGAAGGAATGGCTACACCTTC. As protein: CASSLDLPGARRNGYTF.

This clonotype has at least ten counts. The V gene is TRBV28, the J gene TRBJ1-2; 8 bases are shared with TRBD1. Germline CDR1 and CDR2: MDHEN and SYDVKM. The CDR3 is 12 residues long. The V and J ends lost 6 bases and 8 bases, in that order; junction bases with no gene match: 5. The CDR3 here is CASRPTGAGYTF. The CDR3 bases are TGTGCCAGCAGACCGACAGGGGCCGGCTACACCTTC.

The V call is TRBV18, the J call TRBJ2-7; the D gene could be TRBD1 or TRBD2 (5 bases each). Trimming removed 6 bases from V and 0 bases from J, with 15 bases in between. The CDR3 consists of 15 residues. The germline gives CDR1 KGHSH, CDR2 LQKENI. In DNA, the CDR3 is TGTGCCAGCTCCCGGGCCCCAGGGAGCTCCTACGAGCAGTACGTC. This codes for CASSRAPGSSYEQYV.

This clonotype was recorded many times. The CDR3 DNA follows: TGCAGTGCCTATCTCCAGGGGAGCTCCTACGAGCAGTACTTC. It specifies CSAYLQGSSYEQYF. The chain carries TRBV20-1 and TRBJ2-7; a weak D match, TRBD1 (6 bases). Between the trimmed V and J ends, which lost 6 bases and 0 bases, there was a span of 15 bases. The CDR3 sequence is 14 residues long. Germline values: CDR1 DFQATT, CDR2 SNEGSKA (reference sequence).

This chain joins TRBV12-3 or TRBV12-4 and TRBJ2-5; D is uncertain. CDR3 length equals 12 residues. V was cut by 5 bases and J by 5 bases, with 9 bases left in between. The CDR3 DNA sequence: TGTGCCAGCAGTATTCGCTGGGAGACCCAGTACTTC. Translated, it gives CASSIRWETQYF.

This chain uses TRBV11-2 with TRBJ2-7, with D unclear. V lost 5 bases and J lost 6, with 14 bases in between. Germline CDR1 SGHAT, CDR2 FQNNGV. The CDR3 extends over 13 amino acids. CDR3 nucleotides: TGTGCCAGCAGCCTGCAGGATTGGGCCGAGCAGTACGTC. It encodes CASSLQDWAEQYV.

CDR3 region: CASSYFNRYTGELFF. CDR3 bases: TGTGCCAGCAGTTACTTCAACAGATACACCGGGGAGCTGTTTTTT. This chain uses TRBV6-5 with TRBJ2-2; D uncertain. The ends were cut back, 1 base at V and 3 bases at J, with 9 bases in the middle. CDR1 and CDR2 from the germline V gene are MNHEY and SVGAGI. This CDR3 comprises 15 residues.

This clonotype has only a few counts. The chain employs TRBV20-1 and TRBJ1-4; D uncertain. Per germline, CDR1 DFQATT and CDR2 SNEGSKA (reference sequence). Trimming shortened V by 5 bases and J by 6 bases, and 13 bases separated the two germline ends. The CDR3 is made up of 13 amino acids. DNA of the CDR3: TGCAGTGCTCGCCCTGACCCCTATGAAAAACTGTTTTTT. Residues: CSARPDPYEKLFF.

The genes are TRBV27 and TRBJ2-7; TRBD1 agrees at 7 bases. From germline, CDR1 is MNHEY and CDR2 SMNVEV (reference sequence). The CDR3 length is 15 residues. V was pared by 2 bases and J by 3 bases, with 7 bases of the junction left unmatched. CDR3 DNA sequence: TGTGCCAGCAGTTTAGAGGGGACAGCTTACTACGAGCAGTACTTC. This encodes CASSLEGTAYYEQYF.

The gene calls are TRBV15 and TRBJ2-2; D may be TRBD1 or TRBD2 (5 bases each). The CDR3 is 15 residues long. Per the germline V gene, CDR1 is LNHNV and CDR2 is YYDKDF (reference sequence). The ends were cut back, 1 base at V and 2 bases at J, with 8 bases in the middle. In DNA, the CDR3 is TGTGCCACCAGCAGAGGAGGGGCCAACACCGGGGAGCTGTTTTTT. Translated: CATSRGGANTGELFF.

Here the CDR3 reads CATETNTEAFF. The CDR3 DNA is TGTGCCACCGAGACCAACACTGAAGCTTTCTTT. This sequence joins TRBV6-5 and TRBJ1-1; the D is unclear. CDR1 is MNHEY, CDR2 SVGAGI, per germline. Trimming cost V 10 bases and J 2 bases, with 8 bases left between them. CDR3 length: 11 residues.

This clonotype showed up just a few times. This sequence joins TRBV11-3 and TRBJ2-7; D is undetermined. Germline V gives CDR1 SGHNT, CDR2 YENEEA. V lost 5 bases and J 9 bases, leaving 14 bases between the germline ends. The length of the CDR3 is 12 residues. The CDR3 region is CASSRWTTRQYV. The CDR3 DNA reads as TGTGCCAGCAGCCGATGGACCACAAGGCAGTACGTC.

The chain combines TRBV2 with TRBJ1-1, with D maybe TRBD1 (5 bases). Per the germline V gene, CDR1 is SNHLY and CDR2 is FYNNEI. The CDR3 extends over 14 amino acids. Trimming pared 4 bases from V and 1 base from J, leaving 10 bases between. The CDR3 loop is CASSGWGGNTEAFF. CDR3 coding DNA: TGTGCCAGCAGTGGATGGGGGGGGAACACTGAAGCTTTCTTT.

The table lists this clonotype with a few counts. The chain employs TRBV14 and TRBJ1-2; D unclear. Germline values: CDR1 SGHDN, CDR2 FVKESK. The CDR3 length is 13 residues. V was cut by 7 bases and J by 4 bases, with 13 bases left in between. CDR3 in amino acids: CASTSREGYGYTF. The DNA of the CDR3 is TGTGCCAGCACGTCCCGGGAGGGCTATGGCTACACCTTC.

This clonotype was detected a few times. CDR3 region: CASRGTSLGVETQYF. CDR3 in DNA: TGTGCCAGCAGGGGGACTAGTCTCGGTGTGGAGACCCAGTACTTC. The chain combines TRBV12-3 or TRBV12-4 with TRBJ2-5; 8 bases are shared with TRBD2. The CDR3 is made up of 15 amino acids. The V and J ends lost 6 bases and 5 bases, in that order; junction bases with no gene match: 11.

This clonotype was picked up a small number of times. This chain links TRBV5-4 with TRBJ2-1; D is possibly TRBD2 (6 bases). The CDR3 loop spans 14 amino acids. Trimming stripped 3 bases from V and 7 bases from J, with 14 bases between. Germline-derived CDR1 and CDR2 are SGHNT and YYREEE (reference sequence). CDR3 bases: TGTGCCAGCAGCTCCTATACCGGGGGTAATGAGCAGTTCTTC. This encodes CASSSYTGGNEQFF. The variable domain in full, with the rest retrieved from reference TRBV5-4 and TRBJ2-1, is ETGVTQSPTHLIKTRGQQVTLRCSSQSGHNTVSWYQQALGQGPQFIFQYYREEENGRGNFPPRFSGLQFPNYSSELNVNALELDDSALYLCASSSYTGGNEQFFGPGTRLTVL.

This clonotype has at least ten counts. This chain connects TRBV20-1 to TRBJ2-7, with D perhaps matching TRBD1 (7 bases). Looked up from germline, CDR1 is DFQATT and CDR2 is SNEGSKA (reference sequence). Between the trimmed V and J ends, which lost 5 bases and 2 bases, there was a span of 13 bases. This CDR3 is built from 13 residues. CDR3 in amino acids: CSAFRGDPYEQYF. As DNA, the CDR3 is TGCAGTGCTTTCAGGGGGGATCCCTACGAGCAGTACTTC.